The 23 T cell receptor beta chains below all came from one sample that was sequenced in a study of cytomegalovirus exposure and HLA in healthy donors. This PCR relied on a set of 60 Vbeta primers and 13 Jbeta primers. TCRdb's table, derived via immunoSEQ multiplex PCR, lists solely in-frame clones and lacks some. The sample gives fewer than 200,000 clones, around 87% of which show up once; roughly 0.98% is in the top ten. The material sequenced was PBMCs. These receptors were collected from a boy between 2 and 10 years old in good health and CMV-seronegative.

The CDR3 protein is CASSFGQGNSPLHF. DNA for the CDR3: TGTGCCAGCAGCTTCGGACAGGGTAATTCACCCCTCCACTTT. This chain links TRBV7-3 with TRBJ1-6; 8 bases fit TRBD1. The CDR3 length is 14 residues. Germline V lookup: CDR1 SGHTA, CDR2 FQGTGA. Trimming at V came to 3 bases and at J to 6 bases, leaving 1 base not matched to a gene. Full variable domain (remainder filled in from reference TRBV7-3 and TRBJ1-6): GAGVSQTPSNKVTEKGKYVELRCDPISGHTALYWYRQSLGQGPEFLIYFQGTGAADDSGLPNDRFFAVRPEGSVSTLKIQRTERGDSAVYLCASSFGQGNSPLHFGNGTRLTVT.

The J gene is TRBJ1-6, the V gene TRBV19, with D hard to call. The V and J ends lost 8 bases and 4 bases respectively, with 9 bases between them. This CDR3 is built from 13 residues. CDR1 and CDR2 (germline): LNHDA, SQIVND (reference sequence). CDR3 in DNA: TGTGCCAGTGGAGAGACTTATAATTCACCCCTCCACTTT. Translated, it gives CASGETYNSPLHF.

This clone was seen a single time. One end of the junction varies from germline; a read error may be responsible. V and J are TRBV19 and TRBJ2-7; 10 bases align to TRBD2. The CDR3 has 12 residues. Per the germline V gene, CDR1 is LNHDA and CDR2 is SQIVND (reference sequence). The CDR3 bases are TGTGCCAGTAGTATCGGGACTAGCGAGCGGTACTTC. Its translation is CASSIGTSERYF.

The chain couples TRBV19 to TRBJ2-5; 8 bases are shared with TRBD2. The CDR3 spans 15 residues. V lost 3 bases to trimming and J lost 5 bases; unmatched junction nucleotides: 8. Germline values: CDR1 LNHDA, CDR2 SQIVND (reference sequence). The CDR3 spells CASSIRTSNRETQYF. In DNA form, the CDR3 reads TGTGCCAGTAGTATCCGGACTAGCAACAGGGAGACCCAGTACTTC.

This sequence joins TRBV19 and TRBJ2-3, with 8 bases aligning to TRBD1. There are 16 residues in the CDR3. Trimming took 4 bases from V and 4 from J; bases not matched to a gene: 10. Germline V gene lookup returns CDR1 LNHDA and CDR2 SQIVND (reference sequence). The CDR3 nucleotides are TGTGCCAGTAGTACCAGGGGGCGCTCAGTTGCAGATACGCAGTATTTT. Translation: CASSTRGRSVADTQYF.

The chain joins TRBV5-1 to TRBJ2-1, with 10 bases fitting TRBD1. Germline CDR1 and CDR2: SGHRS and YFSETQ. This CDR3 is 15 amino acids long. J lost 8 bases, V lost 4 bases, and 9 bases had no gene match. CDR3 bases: TGCGCCAGCAGCCCGGGACAGGGGATCTCTTATGAGCAGTTCTTC. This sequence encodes CASSPGQGISYEQFF.

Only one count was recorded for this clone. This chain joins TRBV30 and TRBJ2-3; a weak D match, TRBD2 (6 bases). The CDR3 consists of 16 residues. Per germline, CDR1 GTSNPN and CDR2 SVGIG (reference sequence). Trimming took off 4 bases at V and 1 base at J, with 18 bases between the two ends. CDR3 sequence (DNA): TGTGCCTGGAACCGCCCGTTAGCGGAGCGCACAGATACGCAGTATTTT. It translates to CAWNRPLAERTDTQYF.

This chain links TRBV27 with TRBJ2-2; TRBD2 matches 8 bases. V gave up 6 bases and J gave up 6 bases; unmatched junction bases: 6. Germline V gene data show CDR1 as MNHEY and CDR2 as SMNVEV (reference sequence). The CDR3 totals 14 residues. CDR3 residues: CASSELADAGELFF. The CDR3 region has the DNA TGTGCCAGCAGCGAACTAGCGGACGCCGGGGAGCTGTTTTTT.

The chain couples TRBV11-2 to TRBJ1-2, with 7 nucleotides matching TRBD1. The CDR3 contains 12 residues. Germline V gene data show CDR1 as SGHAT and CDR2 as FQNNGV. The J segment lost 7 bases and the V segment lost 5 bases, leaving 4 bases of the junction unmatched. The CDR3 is CASSPTGTGYTF. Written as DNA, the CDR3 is TGTGCCAGCAGCCCGACAGGGACTGGCTACACCTTC.

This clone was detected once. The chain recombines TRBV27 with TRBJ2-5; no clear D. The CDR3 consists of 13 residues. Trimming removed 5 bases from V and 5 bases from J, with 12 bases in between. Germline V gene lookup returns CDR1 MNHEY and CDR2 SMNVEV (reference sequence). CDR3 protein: CASSLVSSETQYF. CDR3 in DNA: TGTGCCAGCAGTCTAGTTTCCTCGGAGACCCAGTACTTC.

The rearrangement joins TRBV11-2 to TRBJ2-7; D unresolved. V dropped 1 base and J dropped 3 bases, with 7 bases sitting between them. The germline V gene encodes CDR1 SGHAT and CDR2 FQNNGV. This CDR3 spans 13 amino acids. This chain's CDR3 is CASSLGSHYEQYF. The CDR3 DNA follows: TGTGCCAGCAGCTTAGGTTCACACTACGAGCAGTACTTC.

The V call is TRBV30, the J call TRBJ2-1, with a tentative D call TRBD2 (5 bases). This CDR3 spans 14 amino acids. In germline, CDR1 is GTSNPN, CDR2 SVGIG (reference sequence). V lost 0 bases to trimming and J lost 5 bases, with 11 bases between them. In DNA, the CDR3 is TGTGCCTGGAGTGTCGGGGTGCTCAACAATGAGCAGTTCTTC. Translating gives CAWSVGVLNNEQFF.

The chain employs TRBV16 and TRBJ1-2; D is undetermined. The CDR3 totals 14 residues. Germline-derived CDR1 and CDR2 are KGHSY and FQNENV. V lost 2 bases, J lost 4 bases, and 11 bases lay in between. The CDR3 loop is CASSQGGFSYGYTF. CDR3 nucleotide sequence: TGTGCCAGCAGCCAAGGCGGGTTTTCCTATGGCTACACCTTC.

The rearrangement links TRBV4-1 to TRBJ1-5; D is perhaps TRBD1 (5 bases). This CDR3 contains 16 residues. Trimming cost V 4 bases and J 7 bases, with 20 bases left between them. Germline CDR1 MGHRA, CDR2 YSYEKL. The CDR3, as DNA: TGCGCCAGCAGCCGAACTGGGACTGCCTTTGTCCAGCCCCAGCATTTT. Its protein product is CASSRTGTAFVQPQHF.

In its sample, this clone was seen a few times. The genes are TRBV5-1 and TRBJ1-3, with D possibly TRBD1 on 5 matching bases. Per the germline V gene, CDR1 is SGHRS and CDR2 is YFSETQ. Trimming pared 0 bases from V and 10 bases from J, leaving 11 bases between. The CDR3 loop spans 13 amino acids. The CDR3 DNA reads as TGCGCCAGCAGCTTGGGGTCGGGGGAGACCATATATTTT. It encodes CASSLGSGETIYF.

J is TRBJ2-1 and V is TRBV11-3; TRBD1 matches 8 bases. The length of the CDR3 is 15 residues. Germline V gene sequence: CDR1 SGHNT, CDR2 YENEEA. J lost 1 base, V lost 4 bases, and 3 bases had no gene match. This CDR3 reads CASSYGQGSYNEQFF. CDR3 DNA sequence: TGTGCCAGCAGCTACGGACAGGGTTCCTACAATGAGCAGTTCTTC.

This CDR3 is CASSLFQGGNTGELFF. In nucleotides, the CDR3 is TGTGCCAGCAGCTTGTTTCAGGGGGGAAACACCGGGGAGCTGTTTTTT. J is TRBJ2-2 and V is TRBV5-5; maybe TRBD1 (7 bases). This CDR3 has 16 residues. The germline V gene has CDR1 SGHKS and CDR2 YYEKEE (reference sequence). The V and J ends lost 1 base and 2 bases respectively, with 12 bases between them.

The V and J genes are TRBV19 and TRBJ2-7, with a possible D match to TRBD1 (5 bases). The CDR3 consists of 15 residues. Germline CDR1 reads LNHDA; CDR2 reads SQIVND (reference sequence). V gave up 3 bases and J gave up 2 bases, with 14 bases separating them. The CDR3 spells CASSISEQGTYEQYF. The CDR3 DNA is TGTGCCAGTAGTATTTCGGAGCAGGGAACCTACGAGCAGTACTTC.

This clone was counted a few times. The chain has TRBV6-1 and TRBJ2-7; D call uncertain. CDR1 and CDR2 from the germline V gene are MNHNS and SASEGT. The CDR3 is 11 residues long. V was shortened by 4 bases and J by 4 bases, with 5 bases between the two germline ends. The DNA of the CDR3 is TGTGCCAGCAGTGCCCTTTACGAGCAGTACTTC. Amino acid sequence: CASSALYEQYF.

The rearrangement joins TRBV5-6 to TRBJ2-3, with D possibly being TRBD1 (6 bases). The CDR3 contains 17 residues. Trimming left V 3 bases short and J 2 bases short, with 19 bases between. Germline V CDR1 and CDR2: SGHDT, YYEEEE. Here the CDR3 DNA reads TGTGCCAGCAGCTCCACCTTCAATCGGACAGTCACAGATACGCAGTATTTT. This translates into CASSSTFNRTVTDTQYF. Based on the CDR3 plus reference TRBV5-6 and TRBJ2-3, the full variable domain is DAGVTQSPTHLIKTRGQQVTLRCSPKSGHDTVSWYQQALGQGPQFIFQYYEEEERQRGNFPDRFSGHQFPNYSSELNVNALLLGDSALYLCASSSTFNRTVTDTQYFGPGTRLTVL.

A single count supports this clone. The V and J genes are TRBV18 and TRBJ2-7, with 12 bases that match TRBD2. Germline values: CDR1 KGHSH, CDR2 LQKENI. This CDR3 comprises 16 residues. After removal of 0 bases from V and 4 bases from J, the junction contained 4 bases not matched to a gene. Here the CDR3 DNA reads TGTGCCAGCTCACCACCGGGTCTAGCGGGAGGGTACGAGCAGTACTTC. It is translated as CASSPPGLAGGYEQYF.

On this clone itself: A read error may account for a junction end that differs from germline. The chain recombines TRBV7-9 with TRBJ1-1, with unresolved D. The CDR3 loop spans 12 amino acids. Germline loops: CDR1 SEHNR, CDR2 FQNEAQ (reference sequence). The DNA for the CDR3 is TGTTCCAGCAGCTTAGTGGCTACTGAAGCTTTCTTT. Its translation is CSSSLVATEAFF.

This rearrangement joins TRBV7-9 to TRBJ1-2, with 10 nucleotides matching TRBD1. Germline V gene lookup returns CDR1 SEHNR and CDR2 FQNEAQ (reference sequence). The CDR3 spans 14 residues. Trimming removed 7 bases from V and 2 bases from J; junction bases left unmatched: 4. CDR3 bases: TGTGCCAGCACCCCGGGACAGGGGAACTATGGCTACACCTTC. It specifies CASTPGQGNYGYTF.